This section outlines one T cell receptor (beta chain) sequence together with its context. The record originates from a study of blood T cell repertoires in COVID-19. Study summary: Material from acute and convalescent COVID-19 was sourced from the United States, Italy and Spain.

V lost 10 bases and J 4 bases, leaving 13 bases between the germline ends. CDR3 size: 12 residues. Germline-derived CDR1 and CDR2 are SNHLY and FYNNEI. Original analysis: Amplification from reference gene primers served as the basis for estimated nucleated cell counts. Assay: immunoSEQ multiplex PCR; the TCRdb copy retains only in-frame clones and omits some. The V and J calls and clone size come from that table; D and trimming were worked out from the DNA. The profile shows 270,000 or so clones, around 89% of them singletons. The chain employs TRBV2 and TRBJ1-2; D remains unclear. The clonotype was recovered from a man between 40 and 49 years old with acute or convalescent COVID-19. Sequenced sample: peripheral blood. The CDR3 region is CATPGWPYGYTF. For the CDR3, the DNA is TGTGCCACCCCCGGGTGGCCCTATGGCTACACCTTC. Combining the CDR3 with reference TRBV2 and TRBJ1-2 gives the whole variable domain EPEVTQTPSHQVTQMGQEVILRCVPISNHLYFYWYRQILGQKVEFLVSFYNNEISEKSEIFDDQFSVERPDGSNFTLKIRSTKLEDSAMYFCATPGWPYGYTFGSGTRLTVV.